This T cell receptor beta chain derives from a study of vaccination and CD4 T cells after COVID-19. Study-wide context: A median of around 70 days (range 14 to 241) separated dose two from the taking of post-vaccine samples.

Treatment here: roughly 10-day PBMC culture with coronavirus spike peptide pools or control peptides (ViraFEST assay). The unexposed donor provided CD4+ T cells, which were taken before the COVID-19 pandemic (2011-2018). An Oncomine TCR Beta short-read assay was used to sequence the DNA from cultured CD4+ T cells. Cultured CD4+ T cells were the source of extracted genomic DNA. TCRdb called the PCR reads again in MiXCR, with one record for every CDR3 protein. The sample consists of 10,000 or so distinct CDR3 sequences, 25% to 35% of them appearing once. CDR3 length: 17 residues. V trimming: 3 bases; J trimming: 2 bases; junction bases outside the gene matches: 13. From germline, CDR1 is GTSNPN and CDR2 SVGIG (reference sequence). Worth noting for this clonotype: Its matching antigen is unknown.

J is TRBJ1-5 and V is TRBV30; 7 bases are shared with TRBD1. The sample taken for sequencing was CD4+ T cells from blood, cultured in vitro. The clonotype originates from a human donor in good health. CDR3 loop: CAWRETGRGLGNQPQHF. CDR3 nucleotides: TGTGCCTGGAGAGAGACAGGGAGGGGTTTGGGCAATCAGCCCCAGCATTTT.